The clone carrying this T cell receptor (beta chain) is deemed medium-sized. The antigen remains unidentified. This CDR3 has 13 amino acids. Germline values: CDR1 DFQATT, CDR2 SNEGSKA (reference sequence). V shed 7 bases and J 6 bases; nucleotides not matched to a gene: 8. As for time point: late sampling 161 to 241 days after vaccination in a few convalescent patients. Treatment defined: roughly ten-day PBMC culture with coronavirus spike peptide pools or control peptides (ViraFEST assay). The Oncomine TCR Beta short-read assay was what sequenced the DNA obtained from cultured CD4+ T cells. It was from cultured CD4+ T cells that genomic DNA was extracted. Using its own MiXCR run on the PCR reads, TCRdb lists one record per CDR3 protein. This sample has under 30,000 distinct CDR3 sequences, with roughly 38% found just once. The data were taken from a study of vaccination and CD4 T cells after COVID-19.

The chain couples TRBV20-1 to TRBJ2-1, with 8 bases fitting TRBD1. This specimen was CD4+ T cells from blood, cultured in vitro, taken about 7 months after SARS-CoV-2 vaccination. This TCR derives from a human donor who had recovered from COVID-19. CDR3 nucleotides: TGCAGTGAGACCGGGACAGGCCTCAATGAGCAGTTCTTC. It encodes CSETGTGLNEQFF.